These 31 T cell receptor beta chains were sequenced from one sample in a study of blood T cell repertoires in COVID-19. The assay was immunoSEQ multiplex PCR, and TCRdb's table has in-frame clones only and misses some. The table includes 210,000 or so clones, more than 80% detected once. The specimen sequenced was peripheral blood. The receptors originated from a man aged 25 to 40 with COVID-19, enrolled during active disease.

The CDR3 protein is CASSSTVQETQYF. The CDR3 DNA is TGTGCCAGCAGCTCGACAGTCCAAGAGACCCAGTACTTC. The chain has TRBV3-1 (or the pseudogene TRBV3-2) and TRBJ2-5, with TRBD1 as a possible D gene (5 bases). Germline V CDR1 and CDR2: LGHDT, YNNKEL (reference sequence). V lost 5 bases, J lost 1 base, and 8 bases lay in between. This CDR3 contains 13 residues.

The chain recombines TRBV28 with TRBJ2-7; TRBD1 agrees at 8 bases. Germline values: CDR1 MDHEN, CDR2 SYDVKM. Trimming at V came to 8 bases and at J to 3 bases, leaving 9 bases not matched to a gene. The CDR3 consists of 14 residues. This chain's CDR3 is CASSLDRADYEQYF. The CDR3 nucleotides are TGTGCCAGCTCCCTGGACAGGGCCGACTACGAGCAGTACTTC.

The V gene is TRBV20-1, the J gene TRBJ1-2; D gene uncertain. In germline, CDR1 is DFQATT, CDR2 SNEGSKA (reference sequence). This CDR3 is 11 amino acids long. The germline V and J ends were trimmed by 5 bases and 8 bases, with 12 bases remaining between them. The DNA for the CDR3 is TGCAGTGCTCAGGAGGTAGCGGGCTACACCTTC. Translation gives CSAQEVAGYTF.

This sequence joins TRBV5-1 and TRBJ1-1, with a weak D call TRBD1 (5 bases). The CDR3 sequence is 16 residues long. Germline V gives CDR1 SGHRS, CDR2 YFSETQ. Trimming shortened V by 0 bases and J by 0 bases, and 12 bases separated the two germline ends. CDR3 region: CASSLGTGTVNTEAFF. For the CDR3, the DNA is TGCGCCAGCAGCTTGGGGACCGGGACTGTGAACACTGAAGCTTTCTTT.

The chain carries TRBV28 and TRBJ1-3; a possible D gene is TRBD1 (6 bases). The CDR3 loop spans 15 amino acids. Trimming removed 2 bases from V and 0 bases from J, with 8 bases in between. The germline V gene has CDR1 MDHEN and CDR2 SYDVKM. The CDR3 loop reads CASSLGQLSGNTIYF. DNA of the CDR3: TGTGCCAGCAGTTTAGGACAGCTCTCTGGAAACACCATATATTTT.

This chain uses TRBV30 with TRBJ2-3; 10 nucleotides align to TRBD2. The CDR3 totals 15 residues. After removal of 0 bases from V and 2 bases from J, the junction contained 2 bases not matched to a gene. Germline V CDR1 and CDR2: GTSNPN, SVGIG (reference sequence). In DNA form, the CDR3 reads TGTGCCTGGAGTGTGACTAGCGGGTACACAGATACGCAGTATTTT. This gives the protein CAWSVTSGYTDTQYF.

The rearrangement uses TRBV4-2 and TRBJ1-2; TRBD1 agrees at 9 bases. Trimming at V came to 1 base and at J to 3 bases, leaving 9 bases not matched to a gene. From germline, CDR1 is LGHNA and CDR2 YNFKEQ. This CDR3 is 17 amino acids long. The CDR3: CASSQGPTGGIDYGYTF. The CDR3 DNA reads TGTGCCAGCAGCCAAGGGCCTACAGGGGGCATCGACTATGGCTACACCTTC.

This clone was detected a few times. This sequence joins TRBV3-1 (or the pseudogene TRBV3-2) and TRBJ1-3; D is unclear. Germline CDR1 LGHDT, CDR2 YNNKEL (reference sequence). The CDR3 length is 17 residues. V dropped 1 base and J dropped 0 bases, with 13 bases sitting between them. The DNA for the CDR3 is TGTGCCAGCAGCCAAGGGACTTCATCGTACTCTGGAAACACCATATATTTT. Protein product: CASSQGTSSYSGNTIYF.

The rearrangement uses TRBV19 and TRBJ1-5; tentatively, D is TRBD1 (5 bases). The V end was cut by 2 bases, the J end by 2 bases, with 10 bases between. Germline V gene sequence: CDR1 LNHDA, CDR2 SQIVND (reference sequence). The CDR3 extends over 15 amino acids. This CDR3 is CASSIREGGNQPQHF. Written as DNA, the CDR3 is TGTGCCAGTAGTATAAGAGAAGGGGGCAATCAGCCCCAGCATTTT.

The rearrangement uses TRBV14 and TRBJ2-7; D not certain. Germline V CDR1 and CDR2: SGHDN, FVKESK. CDR3 length: 14 residues. Deletions cut 0 bases from V and 2 bases from J, with 8 bases between. The CDR3 sequence is CASSQDLTPYEQYF. The CDR3 DNA sequence: TGTGCCAGCAGCCAAGACCTGACACCCTACGAGCAGTACTTC. Together with reference TRBV14 and TRBJ2-7, the CDR3 gives the full variable domain: EAGVTQFPSHSVIEKGQTVTLRCDPISGHDNLYWYRRVMGKEIKFLLHFVKESKQDESGMPNNRFLAERTGGTYSTLKVQPAELEDSGVYFCASSQDLTPYEQYFGPGTRLTVT.

J is TRBJ1-5 and V is TRBV20-1; TRBD1 matches 7 bases. Germline lookup yields CDR1 DFQATT and CDR2 SNEGSKA (reference sequence). This CDR3 region has 10 residues. V gave up 5 bases and J gave up 15 bases; unmatched junction bases: 7. CDR3 DNA: TGCAGTGCTGGTCGGGACAGCGGGCATTTT. Translation: CSAGRDSGHF.

The V gene is TRBV19, the J gene TRBJ2-1; TRBD1 agrees at 7 bases. This CDR3 is 17 amino acids long. The V and J ends lost 3 bases and 3 bases, in that order; junction bases with no gene match: 11. The germline gives CDR1 LNHDA, CDR2 SQIVND (reference sequence). CDR3 nucleotides: TGTGCCAGTAGTATCCCATTGACAGGGAACTTCTACAATGAGCAGTTCTTC. Translation: CASSIPLTGNFYNEQFF.

The V gene is TRBV19, the J gene TRBJ1-2; TRBD1 is a possible D gene (5 bases). This CDR3 comprises 14 residues. Germline CDR1 LNHDA, CDR2 SQIVND (reference sequence). Deletions cut 5 bases from V and 3 bases from J, with 13 bases between. CDR3 residues: CASSLRVEDYGYTF. For the CDR3, the DNA is TGTGCCAGTAGTCTCAGGGTAGAGGACTATGGCTACACCTTC. The full variable domain, completed using reference TRBV19 and TRBJ1-2, is DGGITQSPKYLFRKEGQNVTLSCEQNLNHDAMYWYRQDPGQGLRLIYYSQIVNDFQKGDIAEGYSVSREKKESFPLTVTSAQKNPTAFYLCASSLRVEDYGYTFGSGTRLTVV.

This chain uses TRBV4-3 with TRBJ1-2; D is undetermined. From germline, CDR1 is LGHNA and CDR2 YSLEER. V lost 0 bases and J 8 bases, leaving 13 bases between the germline ends. The CDR3 is 14 amino acids. The CDR3 loop is CASSQERVSRGYTF. The CDR3 DNA reads TGCGCCAGCAGCCAAGAGAGGGTTTCGCGCGGCTACACCTTC.

The rearrangement joins TRBV19 to TRBJ1-2, with D possibly matching TRBD1 (5 bases). The CDR3 consists of 18 residues. The V end lost 3 bases, the J end lost 6 bases, and 26 bases lay between the germline ends. The germline CDR1 and CDR2 sequences are LNHDA and SQIVND (reference sequence). CDR3 sequence: CASSIATRGGFIEDGYTF. CDR3 in DNA: TGTGCCAGTAGTATTGCGACAAGGGGCGGATTTATTGAGGATGGCTACACCTTC.

CDR3 DNA sequence: TGTGCCAGCAGTATCAGGGGGCGGCAAGGTCAGCCCCAGCATTTT. This encodes CASSIRGRQGQPQHF. The chain uses TRBV28 and TRBJ1-5; TRBD1 matches at 8 bases. The CDR3 covers 15 residues. V lost 5 bases, J lost 6 bases, and 9 bases stayed unmatched. Germline V gene lookup returns CDR1 MDHEN and CDR2 SYDVKM.

J is TRBJ2-7 and V is TRBV28; 13 bases map to TRBD2. Trimming at V came to 1 base and at J to 4 bases, leaving 4 bases not matched to a gene. Germline CDR1 is MDHEN and CDR2 is SYDVKM. CDR3 size: 16 residues. The CDR3 sequence is CASSLLGTSGKYEQYF. The CDR3 region has the DNA TGTGCCAGCAGTTTATTAGGGACTAGCGGGAAGTACGAGCAGTACTTC.

The V and J genes are TRBV3-1 (or the pseudogene TRBV3-2) and TRBJ2-2; 9 positions match TRBD2. Losses at the gene ends were 2 bases for V and 5 bases for J; bases not matched to a gene: 6. The CDR3 consists of 16 residues. The germline CDR1 and CDR2 sequences are LGHDT and YNNKEL (reference sequence). This chain's CDR3 is CASSQSGGIVTGELFF. In nucleotides, the CDR3 is TGTGCCAGCAGCCAAAGCGGGGGGATAGTAACCGGGGAGCTGTTTTTT.

This clone appeared a single time. The chain employs TRBV21-1 and TRBJ2-3; the table gives TRBD2 as D, unverified against the DNA. TRBV21-1 has pseudogene status. The CDR3 has 17 amino acids. This chain's CDR3 is CASSKAGTSYVTDTQYF. The CDR3 DNA reads TGTGCCAGCAGCAAGGCCGGGACTAGCTATGTCACAGATACGCAGTATTTT.

This clone was recorded once. V and J are TRBV4-3 and TRBJ1-3, with D possibly matching TRBD1 (6 bases). V lost 3 bases to trimming and J lost 7 bases, with 16 bases between them. Per germline, CDR1 LGHNA and CDR2 YSLEER. The CDR3 runs to 15 residues. CDR3 bases: TGCGCCAGCAGCCAGGTGGGGGGGGCGAGGAACACCATATATTTT. Translating it yields CASSQVGGARNTIYF.

DNA of the CDR3: TGCGCCAGCAGCCAAGACCGTAGCGGGAGCTCCTACGAGCAGTACTTC. Its protein is CASSQDRSGSSYEQYF. The chain has TRBV4-3 and TRBJ2-7; 9 bases map to TRBD2. This CDR3 is built from 16 residues. Germline V gene sequence: CDR1 LGHNA, CDR2 YSLEER. V trimming: 0 bases; J trimming: 0 bases; junction bases outside the gene matches: 3.

The genes are TRBV6-5 and TRBJ2-7; possible D gene TRBD2, 5 bases. Trimming took 2 bases from V and 2 from J, leaving 13 bases between them. The CDR3 runs 15 residues. Germline V gives CDR1 MNHEY, CDR2 SVGAGI. CDR3 DNA: TGTGCCAGCAGTTACGGGAGTGGCGGAGCCTACGAGCAGTACTTC. Amino acids: CASSYGSGGAYEQYF.

The V and J genes are TRBV6-2 or TRBV6-3 and TRBJ2-1, with D possibly being TRBD2 (6 bases). Trimming removed 4 bases at V and 7 bases at J, with 14 bases between. CDR3 length equals 14 residues. Germline-derived CDR1 and CDR2 are MNHEY and SVGEGT. The CDR3 DNA is TGTGCCAGCAGTTTCGGAATAGCGGCTAATGAGCAGTTCTTC. Its translation is CASSFGIAANEQFF.

The chain combines TRBV5-8 with TRBJ1-1, with TRBD1 as a possible D gene (5 bases). Germline V CDR1 and CDR2: SGHTS, YDEGEE. The V end lost 4 bases, the J end lost 1 base, and 11 bases lay between the germline ends. This CDR3 region has 14 residues. The DNA of the CDR3 is TGTGCCAGCAGCAGGGGCTACCAGAACACTGAAGCTTTCTTT. This encodes CASSRGYQNTEAFF. Complete variable domain (other parts from reference TRBV5-8 and TRBJ1-1): EAGVTQSPTHLIKTRGQQATLRCSPISGHTSVYWYQQALGLGLQFLLWYDEGEERNRGNFPPRFSGRQFPNYSSELNVNALELEDSALYLCASSRGYQNTEAFFGQGTRLTVV.

The chain combines TRBV24-1 with TRBJ2-3; TRBD1 agrees at 8 bases. CDR1 KGHDR and CDR2 SFDVKD come from the germline V gene. With V trimmed by 4 bases and J by 1 base, 9 bases remained unmatched. The CDR3 length is 17 residues. The CDR3 DNA is TGTGCCACCAGTGACCTCCCGGGACAGGTTGGCACAGATACGCAGTATTTT. Protein: CATSDLPGQVGTDTQYF.

This chain links TRBV7-2 with TRBJ2-6, with D hard to call. Trimming removed 0 bases from V and 0 bases from J, with 12 bases in between. The CDR3 runs 18 residues. Germline V lookup: CDR1 SGHTA, CDR2 FQGNSA. The CDR3 region is CASSLALLASSGANVLTF. The DNA for the CDR3 is TGTGCCAGCAGCTTAGCACTGTTAGCCAGCTCTGGGGCCAACGTCCTGACTTTC.

Concerning this clone itself: One end of the junction is discordant with germline, which a read error may explain. The chain uses TRBV4-1 and TRBJ2-2; the D is unclear. CDR1 is MGHRA, CDR2 YSYEKL, per germline. This CDR3 contains 15 residues. The chain's CDR3 is CASSQDYPARRELFF. The CDR3 DNA reads TGCGCCAGCAGTCAAGATTATCCCGCTAGAAGGGAGCTGTTTTTT.

This sequence joins TRBV6-2 or TRBV6-3 and TRBJ2-7; D is possibly TRBD1 (5 bases). CDR1 and CDR2 from the germline V gene are MNHEY and SVGEGT. Deletions cut 6 bases from V and 3 bases from J, with 12 bases between. The CDR3 loop spans 13 amino acids. CDR3 nucleotides: TGTGCCAGCAGCCAGGACAAATTCTACGAGCAGTACTTC. Translation: CASSQDKFYEQYF.

This clone was seen more than once but under ten times. The chain employs TRBV29-1 and TRBJ1-3, with a weak D call TRBD1 (5 bases). Germline-derived CDR1 and CDR2 are SQVTM and ANQGSEA. The CDR3 is 13 residues long. Between the trimmed V and J ends, which lost 6 bases and 4 bases, there was a span of 13 bases. CDR3 in amino acids: CSVPGGSGNTIYF. CDR3 nucleotides: TGCAGCGTCCCCGGGGGATCAGGAAACACCATATATTTT.

This clone was detected once. The gene calls are TRBV11-2 and TRBJ2-7, with D possibly being TRBD2 (5 bases). Trimming left V 4 bases short and J 2 bases short, with 12 bases between. There are 14 residues in the CDR3. CDR1 and CDR2 (germline): SGHAT, FQNNGV. The CDR3 DNA reads TGTGCCAGCAGCTACGAGCGGCAAACCTACGAGCAGTACTTC. Its protein product is CASSYERQTYEQYF.

The table lists this clone with a few counts. The chain uses TRBV6-4 and TRBJ1-1; D not resolved. Germline assignment: CDR1 MRHNA and CDR2 SNTAGT. This CDR3 contains 16 residues. Deletions cut 3 bases from V and 1 base from J, with 15 bases between. The CDR3 coding sequence is TGTGCCAGCAGTGAGTTGGGCGCCCAAGCGAACACTGAAGCTTTCTTT. Protein sequence: CASSELGAQANTEAFF.